A selection of T cell receptor beta chains follows, all from one sample in a study of CD8+ T cells in alopecia areata. Generated by immunoSEQ multiplex PCR, the TCRdb table keeps only in-frame clones and is missing some. The top ten clones hold roughly a sixth of a sample with roughly 98,000 clones, roughly 64% of them seen once. The input for sequencing was CD8+ T cells sorted from blood, taken at week 4, from a patient treated with tofacitinib. These receptors all stem from a human donor with alopecia areata. CDR3s leave out the opening cysteine and the closing phenylalanine or tryptophan. Each record gives: CDR3 protein, J gene, V gene.

CDR3: ASSFAGGRGNTEAF
J: TRBJ1-1
V: TRBV7-6

CDR3: ASSPNRDRTADTQY
J: TRBJ2-3
V: TRBV13

CDR3: ASSESASYGYT
J: TRBJ1-2
V: TRBV2

CDR3: ASSLLSGRDDNEQF
J: TRBJ2-1
V: TRBV28

CDR3: ASSLGLVAKNIQY
J: TRBJ2-4
V: TRBV5-6

CDR3: ASSQEFVGQADYGYT
J: TRBJ1-2
V: TRBV4-1

CDR3: AWSVHGADNEQF
J: TRBJ2-1
V: TRBV30

CDR3: ATSRGRGYFYNEQF
J: TRBJ2-1
V: TRBV15

CDR3: ASSLQGWGSQEQY
J: TRBJ2-7
V: TRBV9

CDR3: ASRRLADRYNEQF
J: TRBJ2-1
V: TRBV6-5

CDR3: ASSLEPNQPQH
J: TRBJ1-5
V: TRBV5-4

CDR3: SVARKDRVQETQY
J: TRBJ2-5
V: TRBV29-1

CDR3: ASSPRSRDEPLRGNIQY
J: TRBJ2-4
V: TRBV18

CDR3: ASSLSMQSETQY
J: TRBJ2-5
V: TRBV27

CDR3: ASSQDRTDTQY
J: TRBJ2-3
V: TRBV4-1

CDR3: ASSPGGAGGRDIQY
J: TRBJ2-4
V: TRBV4-1

CDR3: SVDSVYNEQF
J: TRBJ2-1
V: TRBV29-1

CDR3: ASSYRAQGDEQY
J: TRBJ2-7
V: TRBV7-9

CDR3: ASSPGQGRLAAAYEQY
J: TRBJ2-7
V: TRBV5-6

CDR3: SVLDVNTEAF
J: TRBJ1-1
V: TRBV29-1

CDR3: ASSLDSGYEQY
J: TRBJ2-7
V: TRBV7-2

CDR3: ASSQLRGLKDREQF
J: TRBJ2-1
V: TRBV23-1

CDR3: ASSFGQGQNIQY
J: TRBJ2-4
V: TRBV5-6

CDR3: ASSEQVYGYT
J: TRBJ1-2
V: TRBV25-1

CDR3: SVPGQGAGGI
J: TRBJ2-1
V: TRBV29-1

CDR3: ASSQGQMNTEAF
J: TRBJ1-1
V: TRBV4-3

CDR3: SVEGLQGATENAAQY
J: TRBJ2-5
V: TRBV29-1

CDR3: ASSQDRAGATGELF
J: TRBJ2-2
V: TRBV4-3

CDR3: ASSLRDTGELF
J: TRBJ2-2
V: TRBV28

CDR3: AWSAGTGASEQY
J: TRBJ2-7
V: TRBV30

CDR3: AGGTGPNEQF
J: TRBJ2-1
V: TRBV25-1

CDR3: ASSLGPTNTGELF
J: TRBJ2-2
V: TRBV5-6

CDR3: ASSSTLLSGYT
J: TRBJ1-2
V: TRBV27

CDR3: ASSHPSKKSNTEAF
J: TRBJ1-1
V: TRBV7-9

CDR3: ASSQGTLLYQETQY
J: TRBJ2-5
V: TRBV4-3